Listed here is a single TCR beta chain. Its antigen is not yet known. The library was built by means of the immunoSEQ multiplex PCR assay. The multiplex PCR relied on a mix of 60 forward primers for TCR Vbeta segments and 13 reverse primers for TCR Jbeta segments. The CDR3 region of rearranged TCR beta genes was amplified from genomic DNA by a multiplex PCR assay. On the Illumina HiSeq System, the amplified TCR beta libraries were sequenced as 87-base-pair reads. As for how the authors treated the data: In a later analysis, tens of millions of unique TCR beta chains were counted across the 690 or so repertoires, and approximately 11 million of these chains were shared by at least two donors. To remove PCR and sequencing errors, raw reads were error-corrected and collapsed into unique sequences using a nearest-neighbor algorithm that merged closely related sequences. Alignment of CDR3 sequences to IMGT reference sequences was used to assign V, D and J gene segments. For a sequence to be retained, a match of at least six nucleotides was required to both a V gene segment and a J gene segment. A rearrangement counted as productive if the CDR3 had no stop codons and remained in frame with V and J, and every other rearrangement counted as non-productive. Following IMGT convention, CDR3 was defined as the stretch from the second conserved V-encoded cysteine to the conserved J-encoded phenylalanine. The earlier analysis of 587 of the donors excluded sequences that lacked an unambiguous match to a single V gene segment. In an earlier analysis of some 590 of the donors, V segments were called functional above 56.7% productive rearrangements and were called segregating when the between-donor standard deviation exceeded 5%. A statistical classification framework was developed to diagnose cytomegalovirus status using the catalog of TCR beta chain sequences. In a later analysis, V and J genes were assigned by comparing TCR nucleotide sequences against IMGT/GENE-DB human TR gene sequences. A later analysis assigned CDR3 sequences and most-parsimonious VDJ recombination scenarios with the TCRdist pipeline. In a later analysis, each TCR beta chain was defined by its CDR3 amino acid sequence together with its V-gene family, and reads lacking a unique V-gene family were excluded. To address suspected cross-contamination and a sequencing artifact, a later analysis removed a few hundred highly shared, low-generation-probability nucleotide sequences. In a later analysis, a clonal expansion index was calculated for each public chain from normalized within-repertoire ranks of inferred template counts. A later analysis computed generation probabilities with a VDJ recombination model fitted to out-of-frame rearrangements, and checked the results against IGoR. In a later analysis, hypergeometric tests were used to score TCR-TCR, TCR-HLA and TCR-CMV co-occurrence, with a repertoire-size bias correction applied to TCR pairs. A later analysis estimated false discovery rates by permuting HLA or CMV assignments 20 times. In a later analysis, co-occurring TCRs were grouped using DBSCAN, and TCRdist sequence similarity was added for clustering within HLA-allele-positive subsets. Repertoires with fewer than 30,000 or more than 120,000 public chains were left out of co-occurrence clustering, as were a handful of repertoires with anomalous nucleotide sharing. The source is immuneACCESS, and TCRdb retained only in-frame sequences with V and J called. Part of the clones is not carried over; for the studies checked, unresolved V genes explain less than half of this, and the remainder is unexplained. The V and J calls and the clone size are those of that table, but D and trimming were determined from the DNA. The sample table on file contains about 160,000 clones. The ten largest clones add up to 1% to 1.5% of the sample.

The cohort consisted of 670 or so healthy bone marrow donors. Cohort members were all nominally healthy when sampled, although unrecorded immune exposures were likely present. The donor was CMV seronegative and belonged to the group of roughly 330 seronegative cohort members. Each donor provided a peripheral blood sample, and peripheral blood mononuclear cells were used for TCR beta sequencing. The Qiagen DNeasy Blood Extraction Kit was used to extract genomic DNA from the blood cell samples. CDR3 length: 13 amino acids, cysteine to phenylalanine. Only CDR3 DNA is held: 39 bases, read in frame from base 1. Sequences LGHNA (CDR1) and YNFKEQ (CDR2) are obtained from the germline V gene. Trimming takes 0 bases from V and 6 bases from J, and the germline ends sit 8 bases apart. The data derive from a study of cytomegalovirus exposure and HLA in healthy donors (dated by TCRdb to the late 2010s). Background for the entire study: According to an earlier analysis of around 600 of the donors, about 179 million T cells yielded over 100 million unique TCR beta sequences and less than 300 Gb of sequence data. Among 300 to 450 genotyped donors of the cohort, an average of 235,054 unique TCR beta nucleotide sequences were sequenced per donor, 15% to 20% of them non-productive. Class I and class II HLA loci were covered by the typing at four-digit resolution. The T cell repertoires of about 700 subjects were profiled by immunosequencing and related to cytomegalovirus serostatus. The study combined high-throughput TCR immunosequencing, statistical association of individual TCRs with disease status, and machine learning to predict cytomegalovirus infection status. Several DR-DQ haplotypes were handled as single units for association and clustering, since linkage in the cohort was strong. A later genetic analysis used genome-wide SNP genotypes for about 60% of the roughly 700 donors, treating that subset as a discovery cohort. All discovery cohort repertoires had been generated using a single sequencing platform. Donor age, sex, ethnicity and CMV serostatus were compiled together with the repertoire data. A separate validation cohort of over 95 different subjects was used in addition to the 666-subject first cohort. The study aimed to test whether cataloging public T cell receptors could reveal signatures of past pathogen exposure. Typing coverage varied by locus: about 629-630 donors for A, B, C, DRB1 and DQB1; around 560 for DQA1; approximately 610 for DPA1; around 450 for DPB1. An early release that covered about 600 HLA-typed donors contained 250 to 350 gigabases of sequencing data and some 87 million unique TCR sequences. Rather than drawing on any new phenotypic data, the later analysis identified candidate immune exposures from TCR beta sequences and the way those sequences occurred across donors. Among the approximately 430 genotyped donors, approximately 81% belonged to the genetic ancestry cluster associated with self-reported Caucasian donors. In an earlier analysis of 587 of the donors, high-throughput TCR beta sequencing was used to judge whether each TCR beta V gene segment behaved as functional or pseudogenic. In a later analysis, previously published TCR beta repertoires from 666 donors were re-analyzed and high-resolution HLA genotyping was added so that TCR occurrence patterns could be studied. Broader findings and caveats from the paper: In vitro tests confirmed that a few of the cytomegalovirus-associated TCR beta chains recognize cytomegalovirus antigens. HLA typing was unavailable for some donors at each locus, so association tests used only the typed subset. CMV serostatus was the only immune exposure information available for the cohort. The authors suggested that the approach could potentially be extended to other disease states and immunological phenotypes. Compared with the approximately 670-donor mean, donors in an Asian-associated ancestry cluster had fewer N-insertions in productive TCRs, according to a later genetic analysis. Most TCR sequences were observed very rarely across donors, whereas some public TCRs were present in many individuals. In a later analysis, around 15,000 TCR beta sequences were associated with specific HLA alleles at a false discovery rate of 0.05. A total of roughly 160 TCR beta chains were listed by the study as associated with cytomegalovirus. In an earlier analysis of 450 to 750 of the donors, most TCR beta V segments appeared in productive rearrangements about 87% or about 30% of the time, broadly matching IMGT annotations. A further reported finding was that TCR beta sequences accurately predicted the HLA-A and HLA-B alleles for most subjects in the first cohort. Strong co-occurrence of HLA alleles, especially DR and DQ, made assigning TCR associations to individual alleles difficult. The 87-base-pair reads could not distinguish some IMGT-functional V segments, including TRBV6-2 and TRBV6-3, so those segments were excluded. In a later genetic analysis, a missense DCLRE1C variant was associated with V-gene and J-gene trimming of TCR beta chains, and the association was replicated in an independent cohort. Because counts were too low, under 20 rarely observed V segments, including chromosome 9 orphons, were left out of the earlier analysis of some 600 of the donors. A group of highly shared sequence variants was considered likely to be a technical artifact of the sequencing pipeline. The classifier was reported to diagnose cytomegalovirus status with high specificity and sensitivity in both the original and validation cohorts. Most CMV-associated TCR beta chains appeared to be HLA-restricted in a later analysis, and the HLA associations seemed to be driven largely by CMV exposure. In a later analysis, the rate of TCR association differed among HLA loci, with DRB1 alleles having the most associated TCRs and HLA-C alleles having the fewest. Only TCR beta chains were sequenced in this cohort, and the absence of alpha or paired-chain data limited detectable features. Compared with equally common non-associated chains, HLA-associated TCR beta chains in a later analysis were more clonally expanded and had lower generation probabilities. Linkage disequilibrium might explain the correlated functional status among segregating V segments, but an unknown experimental factor could not be ruled out. Sequencing depth was assumed to be roughly uniform across donors in the presence/absence analyses, though that assumption may not hold. Several of the top co-occurrence clusters appeared to be linked to parvovirus B19, influenza, CMV and Epstein-Barr virus, according to a later analysis.

The sequenced sample consisted of PBMCs. This clonotype originated in a woman aged 55-75 years in good health and CMV-seronegative. The sequence links TRBV4-2 to TRBJ2-5, and perhaps TRBD2 as D gene, on 6 matching bases. DNA sequence: TGTGCCAGCAGCCAAGAGGAGGGGCAGACCCAGTACTTC. Its translation reads: CASSQEEGQTQYF.